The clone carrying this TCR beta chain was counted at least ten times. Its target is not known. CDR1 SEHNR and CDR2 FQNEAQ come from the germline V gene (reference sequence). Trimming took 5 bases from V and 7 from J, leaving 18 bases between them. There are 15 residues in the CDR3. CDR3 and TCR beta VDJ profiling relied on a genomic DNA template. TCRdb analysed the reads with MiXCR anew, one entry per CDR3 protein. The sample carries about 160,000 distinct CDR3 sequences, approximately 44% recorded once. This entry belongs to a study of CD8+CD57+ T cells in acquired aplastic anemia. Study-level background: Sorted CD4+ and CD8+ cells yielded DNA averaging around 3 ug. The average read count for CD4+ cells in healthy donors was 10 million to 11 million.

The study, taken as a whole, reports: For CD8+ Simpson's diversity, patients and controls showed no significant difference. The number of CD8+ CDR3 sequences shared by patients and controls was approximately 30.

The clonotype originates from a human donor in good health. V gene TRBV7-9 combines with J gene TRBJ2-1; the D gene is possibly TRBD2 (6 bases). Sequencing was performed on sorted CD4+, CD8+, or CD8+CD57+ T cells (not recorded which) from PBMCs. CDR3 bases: TGTGCCAGCAGCCATTGGGACTCAAAGGCAAATGAGCAGTTCTTC. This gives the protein CASSHWDSKANEQFF.